This TCR beta chain derives from a study of beta chain features in type 1 diabetes (dated by TCRdb to between 2017 and 2018). Study-level background: Mean age, gender distribution, total cell number and subset yield did not differ between patients and healthy donors. Regulatory and stem cell-like memory subsets were obtained from only 8 patients and about 8 healthy donors, while naive and central memory subsets were obtained from all 30 or so donors. A total of approximately 99,000,000 sorted cells were examined across all samples, and RNA yield correlated strongly with the number of cells per subset. In the study, TCRB repertoires of sorted circulating CD4+ T cell subsets from recently diagnosed type 1 diabetes patients were compared with those of matched healthy donors. What the study reported, not specific to this receptor: HLA sub-analyses involved small numbers of individuals, so any influence of HLA type on TCRB rearrangement remained unresolved. Naive, central memory and regulatory TCRB repertoires appeared to be more alike among patients than among healthy donors. A moderate but significant shortening of TCRB CDR3 length was observed in type 1 diabetes patients in all four CD4+ subsets. At VDJ recombination sites, patients with type 1 diabetes made fewer insertions and deleted more nucleotides, a pattern implying thymic rearrangement abnormalities. Shorter templates might be favored by PCR, yet because patient and control samples were amplified and corrected together, any such skew would affect both groups equally. Because cDNA was sequenced instead of genomic DNA, activated cells with high expression could be over-represented, although the groups did not differ in activation or CD3 levels.

The entire amount of isolated RNA was reverse transcribed using the High Capacity cDNA Reverse Transcription Kit, so the sequenced TCRB transcripts were expressed ones. Naive, central memory and regulatory T cell samples underwent deep immunoSEQ sequencing, averaging about 3.57 million total reads per sample. Sorted cells were lysed in RLT buffer and RNA was extracted with DNase-treated RNeasy Micro or Mini kits, depending on cell number. Each cell subset was processed separately to prevent cross-contamination, with patient and healthy donor samples processed together. The immunoSEQ multiplex PCR was used to amplify TCRB sequences from cDNA, generating 87-bp fragments that spanned the CDR3 region. Amplicons were sequenced on the Illumina HiSeq platform. On the authors' methods: PCR bias was corrected computationally using synthetic template baselines, and reads within Hamming distance 2 were collapsed, with unmergeable singletons discarded. Reads were aligned against IMGT so that V, D and J genes, CDR3 length and insertions or deletions at six rearrangement sites could be assigned. Within each subset, clonotype counts were normalized to the number of sorted cells before true diversity and Gini coefficients were calculated with the tcR R package. Repertoire sharing was quantified using the overlap coefficient calculated on TCRB nucleotide sequences. What TCRdb holds here is the immuneACCESS table cut down to in-frame rearrangements. Part of the clones is not present; checked against another copy, under half of the missing clones reflect an unresolved V gene, and the others are unexplained. Clonal size and the V and J genes are those of that table, whereas D and trimming came from the DNA. Present in this sample are 110,000 to 150,000 clones, approximately 9.8% of which were seen just once. The ten largest clonotypes hold almost 0.65% of the sample.

The germline V gene gives CDR1 as SQVTM and CDR2 as ANQGSEA. V lost 3 bases and J lost 4 bases, and the count of bases not matched to a germline gene is 8. The CDR3 measures 14 amino acids from cysteine to phenylalanine. The read is trimmed to its CDR3 DNA, 42 bases read in frame from base 1. Each donor gave one peripheral blood draw, about 100 mL on average, collected into heparinised tubes. Naive, central memory, regulatory and stem cell-like memory CD4+ T cells were sorted on a BD FACSAria II using a panel including CD45RO, CCR7, CD25, CD127, CD95 and CD27. All sorted populations exceeded 95% purity. PBMCs were isolated right away by Lymphoprep density gradient centrifugation and were stained directly, without culture. So that batch effects would be minimized, each experiment stained and sorted samples in pairs, pairing one healthy donor with one patient. As concerns this clone: It has no known antigen specificity. No base quality information exists; no much larger clone differs at one position.

The sequence derives from a middle-aged woman in good health. The chain couples TRBV29-1 to TRBJ1-2; the junction holds 7 bases that match TRBD1. The sequenced sample consisted of central memory CD4+ T cells from blood. Read as DNA, the sequence is TGCAGCGTTGACCGGGCAGGGGGAGCCTATGGCTACACCTTC. It is translated as CSVDRAGGAYGYTF.